The clone carrying this TCR beta chain came up many times. The ends lost 4 bases at V and 8 bases at J; junction bases unmatched: 6. CDR3 length: 13 residues. Germline loops: CDR1 SNHLY, CDR2 FYNNEI. Time point indicated: persistent/refractory GD, antithyroid drugs over 5 years with positive TRAb. Preparation of the TCR library used RNA extracted from PBMCs. In this cohort, patients came from an endocrinology department located in Xi'an, China. The source of the sample is a study of regulatory T cells in long-lasting Graves disease. For the study at large: Over 5 years on antithyroid drugs plus positive TSH receptor antibodies marked Graves' disease as persistent.

Building of the TCR beta libraries involved iRepertoire HTBI primers and Arm-PCR of CDR3 regions. TCRdb processed the multiplex PCR reads anew with MiXCR; each CDR3 protein has one entry. This sample has about 430,000 distinct CDR3 sequences, with roughly 23% found just once. The gene calls are TRBV2 and TRBJ1-2, with 8 bases fitting TRBD1. Specimen: peripheral blood mononuclear cells (PBMCs), collected when the disease was refractory, from a patient treated with antithyroid drugs. The source is a female donor with Graves disease. CDR3 loop: CASSAETGVGYTF. CDR3 nucleotides: TGTGCCAGCAGTGCCGAGACAGGGGTCGGCTACACCTTC.